The T cell receptor beta chain under discussion was sequenced for a study of CD8 T cells in Susac syndrome. A single count supports this clonotype. Trimming shortened V by 4 bases and J by 0 bases, and 11 bases separated the two germline ends. CDR1 SGHDT and CDR2 YYEEEE come from the germline V gene. The length of the CDR3 is 16 residues. With random hexamers, reverse transcription was performed on roughly 0.5 to 1 ug of RNA. TCRdb processed the immunoSEQ multiplex PCR reads anew with MiXCR; each CDR3 protein has one entry. The table lists about 83,000 distinct CDR3 sequences, roughly 96% of them singletons, with approximately 0.42% in the top ten.

This TCR was sampled from a human donor with Susac syndrome. The chain recombines TRBV5-6 with TRBJ2-6, with D unresolved. Sequenced material: CD8+ T cells from PBMCs. The CDR3 reads CASSLIPGSGANVLTF. The CDR3 DNA is TGTGCCAGCAGCCTTATCCCAGGCTCTGGGGCCAACGTCCTGACTTTC.